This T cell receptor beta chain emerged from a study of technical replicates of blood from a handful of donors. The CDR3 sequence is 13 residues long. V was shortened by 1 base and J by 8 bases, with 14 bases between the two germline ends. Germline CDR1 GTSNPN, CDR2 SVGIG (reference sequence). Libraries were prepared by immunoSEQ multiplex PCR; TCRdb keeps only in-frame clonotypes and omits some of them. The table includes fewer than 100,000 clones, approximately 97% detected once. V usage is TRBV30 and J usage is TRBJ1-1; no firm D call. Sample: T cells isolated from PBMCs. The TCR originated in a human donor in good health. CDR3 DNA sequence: TGTGCCTGGAGTGGAGATCGAGGTACCGAAGCTTTCTTT. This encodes CAWSGDRGTEAFF.